This T cell receptor (beta chain) was captured by sequencing in a study of T cell responses to AZD1222 COVID-19 vaccine. Germline lookup yields CDR1 ENHRY and CDR2 SYGVKD. Trimming shortened V by 8 bases and J by 0 bases, and 12 bases separated the two germline ends. This CDR3 is built from 14 residues. The table came from immunoSEQ multiplex PCR; TCRdb's copy has only in-frame clones and leaves some out. The sample consists of about 88,000 clones, around nine tenths of them appearing once. In this sample, this clone turned up a few times. Sample: peripheral blood, taken on day 0 of AZD1222 vaccination. The TCR comes from an adult in good health. The genes are TRBV10-3 and TRBJ2-3; D gene ambiguous. CDR3 DNA sequence: TGTGCCATCTCCCCGGATTCTAGCACAGATACGCAGTATTTT. It yields the protein CAISPDSSTDTQYF.